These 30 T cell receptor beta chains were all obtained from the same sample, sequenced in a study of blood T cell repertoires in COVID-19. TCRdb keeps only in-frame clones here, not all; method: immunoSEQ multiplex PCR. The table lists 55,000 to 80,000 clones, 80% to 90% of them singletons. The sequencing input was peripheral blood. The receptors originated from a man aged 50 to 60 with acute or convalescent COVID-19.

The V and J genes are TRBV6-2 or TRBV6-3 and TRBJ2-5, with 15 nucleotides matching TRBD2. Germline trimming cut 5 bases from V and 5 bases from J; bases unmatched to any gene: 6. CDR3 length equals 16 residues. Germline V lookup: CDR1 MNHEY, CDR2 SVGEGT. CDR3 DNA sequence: TGTGCCAGCAGTCGGACTAGCGGGAGGGCCTGGGAGACCCAGTACTTC. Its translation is CASSRTSGRAWETQYF.

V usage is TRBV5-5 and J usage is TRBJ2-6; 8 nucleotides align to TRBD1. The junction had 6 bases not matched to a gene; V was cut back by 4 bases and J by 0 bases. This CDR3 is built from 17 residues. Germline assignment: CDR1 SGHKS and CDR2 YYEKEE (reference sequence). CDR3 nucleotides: TGTGCCAGCAGCAGGGGACAGGAACGCTCTGGGGCCAACGTCCTGACTTTC. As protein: CASSRGQERSGANVLTF.

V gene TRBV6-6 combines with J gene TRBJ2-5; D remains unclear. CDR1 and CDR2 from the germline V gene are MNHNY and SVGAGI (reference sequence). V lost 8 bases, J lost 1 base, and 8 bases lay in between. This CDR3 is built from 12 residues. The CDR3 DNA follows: TGTGCCAGCGCGGCGAGCCAAGAGACCCAGTACTTC. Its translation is CASAASQETQYF.

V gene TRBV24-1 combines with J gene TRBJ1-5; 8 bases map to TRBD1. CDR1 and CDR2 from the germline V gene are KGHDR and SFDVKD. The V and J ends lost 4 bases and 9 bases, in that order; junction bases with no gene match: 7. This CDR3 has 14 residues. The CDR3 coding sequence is TGTGCCACCAGTGACGCGACAGGGGTTTCGCCCCAGCATTTT. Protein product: CATSDATGVSPQHF.

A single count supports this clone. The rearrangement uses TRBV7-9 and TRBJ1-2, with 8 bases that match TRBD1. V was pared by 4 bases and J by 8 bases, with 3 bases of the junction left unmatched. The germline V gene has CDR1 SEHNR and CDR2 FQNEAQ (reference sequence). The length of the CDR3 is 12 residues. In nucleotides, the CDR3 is TGTGCCAGCAGCTCTGGGGACAGGGGCTACACCTTC. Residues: CASSSGDRGYTF.

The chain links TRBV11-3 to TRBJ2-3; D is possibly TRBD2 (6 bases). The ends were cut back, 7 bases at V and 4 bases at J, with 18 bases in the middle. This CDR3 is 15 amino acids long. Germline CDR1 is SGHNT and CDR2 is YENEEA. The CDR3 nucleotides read TGTGCCAGCAAGTCTTGGGAGGATGGCGCAGATACGCAGTATTTT. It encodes CASKSWEDGADTQYF. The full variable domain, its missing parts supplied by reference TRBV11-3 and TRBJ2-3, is EAGVVQSPRYKIIEKKQPVAFWCNPISGHNTLYWYLQNLGQGPELLIRYENEEAVDDSQLPKDRFSAERLKGVDSTLKIQPAELGDSAVYLCASKSWEDGADTQYFGPGTRLTVL.

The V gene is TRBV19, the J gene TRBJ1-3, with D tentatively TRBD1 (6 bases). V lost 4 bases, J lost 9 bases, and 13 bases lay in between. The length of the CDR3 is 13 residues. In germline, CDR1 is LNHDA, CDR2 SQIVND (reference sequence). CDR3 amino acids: CASSTSGAATIYF. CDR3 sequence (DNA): TGTGCCAGTAGTACCTCAGGGGCCGCCACCATATATTTT.

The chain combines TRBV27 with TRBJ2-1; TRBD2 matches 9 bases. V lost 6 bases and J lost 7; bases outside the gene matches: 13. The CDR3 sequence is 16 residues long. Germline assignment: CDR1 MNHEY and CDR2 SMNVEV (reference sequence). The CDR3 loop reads CASRGGGTSRVNEQFF. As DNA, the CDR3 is TGTGCCAGCAGGGGAGGGGGGACTAGCAGGGTTAATGAGCAGTTCTTC.

The CDR3 region has the DNA TGCGCCAGCAGCTTGGACACCTCTTCACATAGCGGGGGTGGCTACACCTTC. Amino acids: CASSLDTSSHSGGGYTF. The chain uses TRBV5-1 and TRBJ1-2; TRBD1 is a possible D gene (5 bases). Germline V gives CDR1 SGHRS, CDR2 YFSETQ. The CDR3 spans 17 residues. Trimming left V 0 bases short and J 7 bases short, with 22 bases between.

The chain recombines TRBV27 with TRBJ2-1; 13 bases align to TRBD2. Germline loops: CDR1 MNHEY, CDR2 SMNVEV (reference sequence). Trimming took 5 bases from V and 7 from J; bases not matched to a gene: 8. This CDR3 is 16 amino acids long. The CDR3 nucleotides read TGTGCCAGCAGTCCGCGACTAGCGGGAGGCCTAAATGAGCAGTTCTTC. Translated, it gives CASSPRLAGGLNEQFF.

The CDR3 DNA reads as TGCAGCGCTCGGGTTTCCTCAGATACGCAGTATTTT. Translating gives CSARVSSDTQYF. The rearrangement joins TRBV29-1 to TRBJ2-3; D gene unclear. Trimming cost V 7 bases and J 4 bases, with 12 bases left between them. The germline CDR1 and CDR2 sequences are SQVTM and ANQGSEA. The CDR3 consists of 12 residues.

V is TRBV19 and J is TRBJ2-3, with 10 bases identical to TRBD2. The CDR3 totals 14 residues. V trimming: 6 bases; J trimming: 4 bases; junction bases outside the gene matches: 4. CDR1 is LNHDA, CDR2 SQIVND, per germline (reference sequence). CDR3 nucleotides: TGTGCCAGTAGCGAACTAGCGGGGCCAGATACGCAGTATTTT. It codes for CASSELAGPDTQYF.

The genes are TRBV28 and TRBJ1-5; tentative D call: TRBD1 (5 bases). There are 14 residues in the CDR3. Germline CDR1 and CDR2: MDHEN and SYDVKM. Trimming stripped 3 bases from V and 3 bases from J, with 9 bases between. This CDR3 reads CASSFGHHNQPQHF. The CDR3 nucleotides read TGTGCCAGCAGTTTCGGACACCACAATCAGCCCCAGCATTTT.

The CDR3 DNA reads as TGTGCCAGCTCACCATGGGACAGATTGAACACTGAAGCTTTCTTT. This gives the protein CASSPWDRLNTEAFF. The chain has TRBV18 and TRBJ1-1; 7 bases map to TRBD1. CDR3 length: 15 amino acids. The trim removed 2 bases at V and 0 bases at J, leaving 3 bases unmatched. Germline values: CDR1 KGHSH, CDR2 LQKENI.

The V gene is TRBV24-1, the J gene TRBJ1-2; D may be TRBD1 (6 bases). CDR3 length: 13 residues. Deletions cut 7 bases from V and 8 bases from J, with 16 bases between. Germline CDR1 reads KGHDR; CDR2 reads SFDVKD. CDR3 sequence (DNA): TGTGCCACCAGAGCCTGGACAGCCGAGGGCTACACCTTC. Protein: CATRAWTAEGYTF.

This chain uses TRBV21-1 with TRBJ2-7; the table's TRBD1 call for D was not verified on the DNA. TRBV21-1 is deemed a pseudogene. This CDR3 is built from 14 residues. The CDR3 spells CASSSHGQSYEQYF. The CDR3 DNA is TGTGCCAGCAGCTCCCACGGACAGTCCTACGAGCAGTACTTC.

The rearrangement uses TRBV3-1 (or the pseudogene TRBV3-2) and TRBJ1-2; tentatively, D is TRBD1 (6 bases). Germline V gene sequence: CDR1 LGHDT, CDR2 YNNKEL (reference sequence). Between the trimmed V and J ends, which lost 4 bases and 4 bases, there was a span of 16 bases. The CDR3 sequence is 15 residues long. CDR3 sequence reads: CASSPREGETYGYTF. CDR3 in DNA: TGTGCCAGCAGCCCGAGAGAGGGGGAAACCTATGGCTACACCTTC.

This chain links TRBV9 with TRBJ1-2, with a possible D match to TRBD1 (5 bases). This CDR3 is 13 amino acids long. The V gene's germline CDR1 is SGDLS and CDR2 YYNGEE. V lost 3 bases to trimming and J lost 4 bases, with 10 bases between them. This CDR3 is CASSGQRIYGYTF. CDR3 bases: TGTGCCAGCAGCGGACAGCGAATCTATGGCTACACCTTC.

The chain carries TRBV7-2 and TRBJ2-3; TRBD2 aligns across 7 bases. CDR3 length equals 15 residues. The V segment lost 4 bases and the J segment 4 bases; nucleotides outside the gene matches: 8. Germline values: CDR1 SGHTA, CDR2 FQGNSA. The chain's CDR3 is CASSSVASGPDTQYF. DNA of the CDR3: TGTGCCAGCAGCTCCGTGGCTAGCGGCCCAGATACGCAGTATTTT.

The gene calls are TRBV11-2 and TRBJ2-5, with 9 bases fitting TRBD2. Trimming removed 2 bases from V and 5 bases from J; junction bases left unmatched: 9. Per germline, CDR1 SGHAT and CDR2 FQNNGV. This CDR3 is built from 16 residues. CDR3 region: CASSLQPAGGRETQYF. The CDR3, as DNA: TGTGCCAGCAGCTTACAGCCAGCGGGAGGCCGGGAGACCCAGTACTTC.

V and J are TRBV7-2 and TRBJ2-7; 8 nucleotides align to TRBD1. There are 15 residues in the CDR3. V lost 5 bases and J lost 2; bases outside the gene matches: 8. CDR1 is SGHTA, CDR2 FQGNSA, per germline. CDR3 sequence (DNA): TGTGCCAGCAGCGTTGCGGGACAGGCTACCTACGAGCAGTACTTC. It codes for CASSVAGQATYEQYF.

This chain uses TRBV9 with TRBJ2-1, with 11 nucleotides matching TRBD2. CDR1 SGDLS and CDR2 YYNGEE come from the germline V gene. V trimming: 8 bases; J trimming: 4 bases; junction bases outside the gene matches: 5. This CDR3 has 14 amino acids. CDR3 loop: CASNLAGGYNEQFF. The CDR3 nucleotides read TGTGCCAGTAACCTAGCGGGAGGTTACAATGAGCAGTTCTTC.

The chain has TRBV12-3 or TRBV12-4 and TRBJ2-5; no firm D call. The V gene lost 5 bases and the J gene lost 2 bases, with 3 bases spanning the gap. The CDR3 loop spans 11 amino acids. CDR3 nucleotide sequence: TGTGCCAGCAGTCTACAAGAGACCCAGTACTTC. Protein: CASSLQETQYF.

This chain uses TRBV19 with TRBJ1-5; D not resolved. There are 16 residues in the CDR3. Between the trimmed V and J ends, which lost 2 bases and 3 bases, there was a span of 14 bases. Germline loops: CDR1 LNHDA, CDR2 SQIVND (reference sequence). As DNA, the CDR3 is TGTGCCAGTAGTATAAAGATGGGCCTCAACAATCAGCCCCAGCATTTT. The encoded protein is CASSIKMGLNNQPQHF.

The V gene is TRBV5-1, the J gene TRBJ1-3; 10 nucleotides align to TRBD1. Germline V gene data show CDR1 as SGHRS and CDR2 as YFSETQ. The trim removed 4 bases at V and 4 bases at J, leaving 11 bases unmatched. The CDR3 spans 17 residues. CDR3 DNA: TGCGCCAGCAGCCTCCCCGGGACAGGGGCTCTCGGAAACACCATATATTTT. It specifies CASSLPGTGALGNTIYF.

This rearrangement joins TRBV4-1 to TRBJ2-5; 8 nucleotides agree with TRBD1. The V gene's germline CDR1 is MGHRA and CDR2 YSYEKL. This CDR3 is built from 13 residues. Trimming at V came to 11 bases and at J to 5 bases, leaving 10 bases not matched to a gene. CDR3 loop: CAGSRGLEETQYF. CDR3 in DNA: TGCGCCGGGAGCAGGGGGCTAGAGGAGACCCAGTACTTC.

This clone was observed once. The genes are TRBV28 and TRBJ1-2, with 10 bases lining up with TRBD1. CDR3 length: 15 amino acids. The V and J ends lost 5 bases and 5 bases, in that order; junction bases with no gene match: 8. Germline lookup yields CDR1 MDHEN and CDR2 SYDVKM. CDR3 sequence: CASSSGTGVIYGYTF. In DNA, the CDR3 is TGTGCCAGCAGTAGCGGGACAGGGGTTATATATGGCTACACCTTC.

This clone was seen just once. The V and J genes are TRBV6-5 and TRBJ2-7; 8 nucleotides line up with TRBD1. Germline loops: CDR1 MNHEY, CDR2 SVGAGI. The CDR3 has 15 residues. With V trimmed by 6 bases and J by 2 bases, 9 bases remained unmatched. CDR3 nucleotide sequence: TGTGCCAGCAGATTCCGGACAGGGATGCCCTACGAGCAGTACTTC. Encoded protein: CASRFRTGMPYEQYF.

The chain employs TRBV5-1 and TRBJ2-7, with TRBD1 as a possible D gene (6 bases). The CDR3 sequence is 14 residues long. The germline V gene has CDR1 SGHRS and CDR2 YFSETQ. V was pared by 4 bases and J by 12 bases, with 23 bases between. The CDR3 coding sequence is TGCGCCAGCAGCGCGTCGGACAGCCCCAGTTTAGGGTACGTC. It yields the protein CASSASDSPSLGYV.

The CDR3: CASSLITNNNEQFF. The CDR3 DNA reads TGTGCCAGCAGCTTAATTACAAATAACAATGAGCAGTTCTTC. V is TRBV5-4 and J is TRBJ2-1; D uncertain. Trimming cost V 2 bases and J 5 bases, with 11 bases left between them. The germline V gene has CDR1 SGHNT and CDR2 YYREEE (reference sequence). The CDR3 spans 14 residues. The complete variable domain, with remaining parts taken from reference TRBV5-4 and TRBJ2-1, reads ETGVTQSPTHLIKTRGQQVTLRCSSQSGHNTVSWYQQALGQGPQFIFQYYREEENGRGNFPPRFSGLQFPNYSSELNVNALELDDSALYLCASSLITNNNEQFFGPGTRLTVL.